These 30 T cell receptor beta chains share one sample of origin, sequenced in a study of T-cell memory formation after mild COVID-19. TCRdb re-derived calls from the 5' RACE reads in MiXCR, one entry per CDR3 protein. The data contain around 510,000 distinct CDR3 sequences, about 22% of them singletons. Input material: PBMCs or a T cell subset sorted from them (not recorded which). The source is an adult woman who had mild COVID-19 (a few samples of this study predate the infection). Cell type and time point are not known.

Only a few counts were recorded for this clonotype. This sequence joins TRBV21-1 and TRBJ1-1; TRBD1 is the table's D call and was not checked against the DNA. TRBV21-1 is classified as a pseudogene. This CDR3 contains 15 residues. CDR3 coding DNA: TGTGCCAGCAGCACTAGACAGGGGCGGGACACTGAAGCTTTCTTT. Its protein is CASSTRQGRDTEAFF.

Notes on this clonotype: A much larger clonotype is one base distant, so this may be a read error. This chain links TRBV12-3 or TRBV12-4 with TRBJ1-1; 7 nucleotides match TRBD1. The CDR3 contains 13 residues. Germline trimming cut 6 bases from V and 1 base from J; bases unmatched to any gene: 2. Here the CDR3 reads CASSRGWNTEAFF. The CDR3 coding sequence is TGTGCCAGCAGCAGGGGGTGGAACACTGAAGCTTTCTTT.

This clonotype was observed many times. The chain employs TRBV6-5 and TRBJ2-1; 8 nucleotides align to TRBD1. CDR3 length: 13 residues. Germline CDR1 reads MNHEY; CDR2 reads SVGAGI. V gave up 4 bases and J gave up 5 bases; unmatched junction bases: 1. CDR3 protein: CASSLTGDNEQFF. The CDR3 coding sequence is TGTGCCAGCAGTTTGACAGGGGACAATGAGCAGTTCTTC.

The chain uses TRBV27 and TRBJ2-4; tentatively, D is TRBD2 (6 bases). The CDR3 loop spans 14 amino acids. The germline CDR1 and CDR2 sequences are MNHEY and SMNVEV (reference sequence). V lost 3 bases to trimming and J lost 2 bases, with 8 bases between them. CDR3 sequence reads: CASSFGGTKNIQYF. The CDR3 DNA reads as TGTGCCAGCAGTTTCGGGGGAACCAAAAACATTCAGTACTTC.

The chain is built from TRBV4-1 and TRBJ2-1; 13 bases match TRBD2. CDR1 and CDR2 (germline): MGHRA, YSYEKL. Trimming took 4 bases from V and 4 from J; bases not matched to a gene: 4. The length of the CDR3 is 16 residues. CDR3 protein: CASSPGLAGKYNEQFF. Here the CDR3 DNA reads TGCGCCAGCAGCCCGGGACTAGCGGGGAAATACAATGAGCAGTTCTTC.

The rearrangement joins TRBV19 to TRBJ2-1; D perhaps matches TRBD2 (5 bases). V dropped 5 bases and J dropped 0 bases, with 17 bases sitting between them. CDR3 size: 17 residues. Germline lookup yields CDR1 LNHDA and CDR2 SQIVND (reference sequence). The DNA of the CDR3 is TGTGCCAGTAGTTCCTATATGGCGGGTAGCTCCTACAATGAGCAGTTCTTC. This translates into CASSSYMAGSSYNEQFF.

This clonotype was counted ten times or more. This rearrangement joins TRBV4-1 to TRBJ1-2; 7 bases match TRBD1. Trimming at V came to 4 bases and at J to 3 bases, leaving 8 bases not matched to a gene. The CDR3 loop spans 15 amino acids. Germline assignment: CDR1 MGHRA and CDR2 YSYEKL. The CDR3 coding sequence is TGCGCCAGCAGCCCTGTCGGCAGGGGGGACTATGGCTACACCTTC. This translates into CASSPVGRGDYGYTF.

The chain recombines TRBV19 with TRBJ1-1, with no clear D. Looked up from germline, CDR1 is LNHDA and CDR2 is SQIVND (reference sequence). The length of the CDR3 is 14 residues. V was clipped by 3 bases and J by 4 bases, with 12 bases between them. CDR3 sequence reads: CASSMTGAGTEAFF. The CDR3 nucleotides are TGTGCCAGTAGTATGACGGGAGCGGGCACTGAAGCTTTCTTT.

This clonotype was seen a few times. V usage is TRBV5-6 and J usage is TRBJ1-1; perhaps TRBD1 as D (6 bases). This CDR3 is built from 17 residues. Germline CDR1 SGHDT, CDR2 YYEEEE. V was pared by 4 bases and J by 1 base, with 20 bases between. The CDR3 reads CASSPGVGKPTNTEAFF. CDR3 bases: TGTGCCAGCAGCCCAGGGGTGGGCAAACCCACGAACACTGAAGCTTTCTTT.

This clonotype was seen many times. V usage is TRBV11-1 and J usage is TRBJ1-1, with D unresolved. V dropped 3 bases and J dropped 3 bases, with 17 bases sitting between them. In germline, CDR1 is SGHAT, CDR2 FQDESV (reference sequence). This CDR3 is built from 16 residues. CDR3 coding DNA: TGTGCCAGCAGCTTGCTAATTGGTTTTACGGACACTGAAGCTTTCTTT. As protein: CASSLLIGFTDTEAFF.

The chain joins TRBV2 to TRBJ2-7; no firm D call. Germline V gene lookup returns CDR1 SNHLY and CDR2 FYNNEI. V lost 0 bases to trimming and J lost 5 bases, with 8 bases between them. CDR3 length: 13 amino acids. The DNA for the CDR3 is TGTGCCAGCAGTGAAGCCGGCGGCGACGAGCAGTACTTC. This codes for CASSEAGGDEQYF.

The table lists this clonotype with a few counts. The gene calls are TRBV11-1 and TRBJ2-1, with D tentatively TRBD1 (5 bases). The CDR3 runs 15 residues. Germline V gene data show CDR1 as SGHAT and CDR2 as FQDESV (reference sequence). Trimming took off 3 bases at V and 4 bases at J, with 13 bases between the two ends. The CDR3: CASSFQGSLYNEQFF. The CDR3 DNA reads TGTGCCAGCAGCTTTCAGGGATCCCTGTACAATGAGCAGTTCTTC.

This clonotype was observed a few times. V is TRBV18 and J is TRBJ2-1, with D possibly being TRBD1 (5 bases). V lost 5 bases, J lost 7 bases, and 12 bases lay in between. The germline CDR1 and CDR2 sequences are KGHSH and LQKENI. The CDR3 runs to 13 residues. CDR3 in amino acids: CASSLQARNEQFF. DNA for the CDR3: TGTGCCAGCTCATTACAGGCTAGGAATGAGCAGTTCTTC.

There are many counts of this clonotype. The V gene is TRBV5-6, the J gene TRBJ2-7, with 9 bases matching TRBD2. Germline V gives CDR1 SGHDT, CDR2 YYEEEE. The CDR3 is 15 amino acids. V trimming: 0 bases; J trimming: 3 bases; junction bases outside the gene matches: 4. CDR3 sequence reads: CASSLGAGGFYEQYF. The CDR3 DNA is TGTGCCAGCAGCTTGGGAGCGGGAGGATTCTACGAGCAGTACTTC.

This clonotype appeared a few times. The chain couples TRBV20-1 to TRBJ2-1; the D gene could be TRBD1 or TRBD2 (5 bases each). V was cut by 3 bases and J by 6 bases, with 18 bases left in between. CDR3 length: 15 residues. CDR1 DFQATT and CDR2 SNEGSKA come from the germline V gene (reference sequence). CDR3 protein: CSASPRGVWGNEQFF. CDR3 bases: TGCAGTGCTAGCCCTAGGGGAGTTTGGGGCAATGAGCAGTTCTTC.

There are a few counts of this clonotype. The rearrangement joins TRBV7-8 to TRBJ2-7, with D tentatively TRBD2 (6 bases). The CDR3 consists of 14 residues. V gave up 1 base and J gave up 0 bases, with 7 bases separating them. CDR1 is SGHVS, CDR2 FQNEAQ, per germline. The CDR3 loop is CASSLGTTSYEQYF. CDR3 coding DNA: TGTGCCAGCAGCTTAGGGACTACCTCCTACGAGCAGTACTTC. The whole variable domain, remainder taken from reference TRBV7-8 and TRBJ2-7, is GAGVSQSPRYKVAKRGQDVALRCDPISGHVSLFWYQQALGQGPEFLTYFQNEAQLDKSGLPSDRFFAERPEGSVSTLKIQRTQQEDSAVYLCASSLGTTSYEQYFGPGTRLTVT.

The V gene is TRBV9, the J gene TRBJ2-1; 14 bases agree with TRBD2. The CDR3 is 16 amino acids. Per germline, CDR1 SGDLS and CDR2 YYNGEE. The V gene end was trimmed by 3 bases and the J gene end by 1 base; junction bases not matched to a gene: 0. In nucleotides, the CDR3 is TGTGCCAGCAGCGGGACTAGCGGGAGGTCCTACAATGAGCAGTTCTTC. This encodes CASSGTSGRSYNEQFF.

This clonotype was observed a few times. V usage is TRBV7-6 and J usage is TRBJ2-5, with no clear D. Germline V lookup: CDR1 SGHVS, CDR2 FNYEAQ. The germline V and J ends were trimmed by 3 bases and 5 bases, with 10 bases remaining between them. The length of the CDR3 is 13 residues. The CDR3 spells CASSFPKPETQYF. The CDR3 DNA follows: TGTGCCAGCAGCTTTCCCAAGCCGGAGACCCAGTACTTC.

This sequence joins TRBV20-1 and TRBJ2-7; TRBD2 aligns across 10 bases. The CDR3 extends over 16 amino acids. J was trimmed by 3 bases and V by 2 bases; bases with no gene match: 10. CDR1 and CDR2 (germline): DFQATT, SNEGSKA (reference sequence). This CDR3 reads CSARPKKREGLYEQYF. The CDR3 DNA reads as TGCAGTGCTAGACCCAAGAAGCGGGAGGGCCTCTACGAGCAGTACTTC.

This clonotype was detected only a few times. This rearrangement joins TRBV6-2 or TRBV6-3 to TRBJ2-5; D gene ambiguous. The CDR3 consists of 14 residues. Germline CDR1 MNHEY, CDR2 SVGEGT. The V gene lost 3 bases and the J gene lost 1 base, with 9 bases spanning the gap. The CDR3 nucleotides are TGTGCCAGCAGTTATTCCGGGTCCCAAGAGACCCAGTACTTC. Translating it yields CASSYSGSQETQYF.

The rearrangement uses TRBV7-2 and TRBJ2-5, with D hard to call. The germline CDR1 and CDR2 sequences are SGHTA and FQGNSA. Between the trimmed V and J ends, which lost 4 bases and 0 bases, there was a span of 12 bases. This CDR3 is 15 amino acids long. CDR3 sequence: CASSSLGWYQETQYF. The DNA for the CDR3 is TGTGCCAGCAGCTCTCTCGGGTGGTACCAAGAGACCCAGTACTTC.

V and J are TRBV13 and TRBJ1-4, with D possibly being TRBD1 (5 bases). Germline CDR1 is PRHDT and CDR2 is FYEKMQ (reference sequence). Trimming removed 4 bases at V and 7 bases at J, with 13 bases between. There are 14 residues in the CDR3. DNA for the CDR3: TGTGCCAGCAGCTACGGGACGGATAGTGAAAAACTGTTTTTT. Translating it yields CASSYGTDSEKLFF.

This clonotype was observed a handful of times. The V and J genes are TRBV5-6 and TRBJ1-2; the match to TRBD1 covers 8 bases. Trimming at V came to 4 bases and at J to 2 bases, leaving 10 bases not matched to a gene. The CDR3 has 16 residues. CDR1 and CDR2 from the germline V gene are SGHDT and YYEEEE. DNA of the CDR3: TGTGCCAGCAGCCCCCCTGGACAGGGCGTAAACTATGGCTACACCTTC. Protein: CASSPPGQGVNYGYTF. The full variable domain, completed using reference TRBV5-6 and TRBJ1-2, is DAGVTQSPTHLIKTRGQQVTLRCSPKSGHDTVSWYQQALGQGPQFIFQYYEEEERQRGNFPDRFSGHQFPNYSSELNVNALLLGDSALYLCASSPPGQGVNYGYTFGSGTRLTVV.

The chain combines TRBV7-2 with TRBJ1-2; the D gene is possibly TRBD1 (5 bases). The CDR3 is 14 residues long. From germline, CDR1 is SGHTA and CDR2 FQGNSA. Trimming left V 4 bases short and J 4 bases short, with 13 bases between. CDR3 DNA: TGTGCCAGCAGCTCCCAAACGGGGGGCTATGGCTACACCTTC. Residues: CASSSQTGGYGYTF.

The J gene is TRBJ2-3, the V gene TRBV30, with D possibly called TRBD1 or TRBD2 (6 bases each). The germline CDR1 and CDR2 sequences are GTSNPN and SVGIG (reference sequence). Trimming shortened V by 1 base and J by 3 bases, and 11 bases separated the two germline ends. This CDR3 is 14 amino acids long. The CDR3 spells CAWSGGAGTDTQYF. The CDR3 bases are TGTGCCTGGAGTGGGGGGGCTGGGACAGATACGCAGTATTTT.

V usage is TRBV2 and J usage is TRBJ2-5; perhaps TRBD2 as D (6 bases). V was trimmed by 1 base and J by 4 bases, leaving 16 bases between them. CDR1 is SNHLY, CDR2 FYNNEI, per germline. The CDR3 extends over 16 amino acids. In DNA form, the CDR3 reads TGTGCCAGCAGTGAAGAGAGGGGCCTGGGGGGAGAGACCCAGTACTTC. It specifies CASSEERGLGGETQYF.

This clonotype came up a few times. The CDR3: CASSLVPGSEQYF. CDR3 in DNA: TGTGCCAGCAGTTTAGTCCCTGGGAGCGAGCAGTACTTC. This chain links TRBV12-3 or TRBV12-4 with TRBJ2-7, with a weak D call TRBD2 (5 bases). CDR3 length: 13 residues. Between the trimmed V and J ends, which lost 1 base and 6 bases, there was a span of 10 bases.

The chain links TRBV5-1 to TRBJ2-2; D ambiguous. The CDR3 runs to 12 residues. V was shortened by 4 bases and J by 6 bases, with 7 bases between the two germline ends. The V gene's germline CDR1 is SGHRS and CDR2 YFSETQ. CDR3: CASSPMAGELFF. The DNA for the CDR3 is TGCGCCAGCAGCCCTATGGCCGGGGAGCTGTTTTTT.

The CDR3 bases are TGTGCCAGCAGCCCCTGGGACGGTGGCACAGATACGCAGTATTTT. Its protein is CASSPWDGGTDTQYF. The chain carries TRBV14 and TRBJ2-3, with D tentatively TRBD1 or TRBD2 (5 bases each). V shed 4 bases and J shed 1 base, with 12 bases lying between them. This CDR3 has 15 amino acids. Germline CDR1 SGHDN, CDR2 FVKESK.

This clonotype was detected only a few times. This sequence joins TRBV20-1 and TRBJ2-1; 11 nucleotides agree with TRBD2. CDR1 is DFQATT, CDR2 SNEGSKA, per germline (reference sequence). J gave up 5 bases and V 0 bases, and 6 bases lay outside the gene matches. This CDR3 is 16 amino acids long. CDR3 coding DNA: TGCAGTGCTAGAGATCATCTAGCGGGGGGAAACAATGAGCAGTTCTTC. This sequence encodes CSARDHLAGGNNEQFF.